The rows below give T cell receptor beta chains drawn from one sample of a study of Tregs in tolerant kidney transplant recipients. Assay: immunoSEQ multiplex PCR; the TCRdb copy retains only in-frame clones and omits some. The sample carries 90,000 to 150,000 clones, roughly nine tenths recorded once. Sequenced: CD4+ T cells from blood. Every receptor here comes from a human donor in good health. Each CDR3 is given with its conserved first and last residue. D genes are given only for firm matches. The size of a clone is reported for some rows only, either as once, few or many, or as a class for expanded clones.

-	15	-	TRBV7-8	TRBJ1-3	TGTGCCAGCAGCAGACAGACAGGCTCTGGAAACACCATATATTTT	CASSRQTGSGNTIYF
-	14	-	TRBV6-5	TRBJ1-4	TGTGCCAGCAGTTACTCCAGCGGGGGCGAAAAACTGTTTTTT	CASSYSSGGEKLFF
TRBD1	18	-	TRBV16	TRBJ1-2	TGTGCCAGTCGATCCGACAGGGGCGCGGGTTCCAAGGACTATGGCTACACCTTC	CASRSDRGAGSKDYGYTF
-	14	-	TRBV5-8	TRBJ2-7	TGTGCCAGCAGCTCCCGGGCCGGCTCCTACGAGCAGTACTTC	CASSSRAGSYEQYF
-	14	-	TRBV2	TRBJ1-5	TGTGCCACTGAGCGGGGGCCTAGCGATCAGCCCCAGCATTTT	CATERGPSDQPQHF
TRBD1	15	-	TRBV19	TRBJ2-7	TGTGCCACCCGGGTGGGCCAGGGGGCTACCTACGAGCAGTACTTC	CATRVGQGATYEQYF
-	14	-	TRBV5-1	TRBJ1-4	TGCGCCAGCAGCTTGTTAGGATCCAATGAAAAACTGTTTTTT	CASSLLGSNEKLFF
-	14	-	TRBV2	TRBJ1-1	TGTGCCAGCAGTGAAGCGGCGCGGGGCACTGAAGCTTTCTTT	CASSEAARGTEAFF
-	13	-	TRBV5-1	TRBJ1-1	TGCGCCAGCAGCCCAGAACAGCACACTGAAGCTTTCTTT	CASSPEQHTEAFF
TRBD1	13	-	TRBV11-3	TRBJ2-1	TGTGCCAGCAGCACAATAGACAGGGTTGAGCAGTTCTTC	CASSTIDRVEQFF
-	13	-	TRBV6-5	TRBJ1-2	TGTGCCAGCAGTTCAAACGACAGGTTCGGCTACACCTTC	CASSSNDRFGYTF
-	12	-	TRBV6-5	TRBJ2-4	TGTGCCAGCAGTGGTCCAGTCGGCATTCAGTACTTC	CASSGPVGIQYF
TRBD1	16	-	TRBV4-2	TRBJ2-1	TGTGCCAGCAGCCAAGAACCGGGACAGAGGTACAATGAGCAGTTCTTC	CASSQEPGQRYNEQFF
-	14	-	TRBV5-5	TRBJ1-2	TGTGCCAGCAGCAACGGGGGTGGAAACTATGGCTACACCTTC	CASSNGGGNYGYTF
-	15	-	TRBV2	TRBJ2-2	TGTGCCAGCAGTCAAGGGACAACGAACACCGGGGAGCTGTTTTTT	CASSQGTTNTGELFF
-	13	-	TRBV2	TRBJ1-6	TGTGCCAGCGGATACAGGAGGAATTCACCCCTCCACTTT	CASGYRRNSPLHF
-	15	-	TRBV5-4	TRBJ2-2	TGTGCCAGCAGCGCCCACCAGAGTCCCACCGGGGAGCTGTTTTTT	CASSAHQSPTGELFF
TRBD1	15	once	TRBV6-1	TRBJ1-1	TGTGCCAGCAGTAACACAGGGGGCCTGAACACTGAAGCTTTCTTT	CASSNTGGLNTEAFF
-	11	-	TRBV6-5	TRBJ1-2	TGTGCCACCCAGACAGGCTATGGCTACACCTTC	CATQTGYGYTF
TRBD2	15	-	TRBV30	TRBJ2-3	TGTGCCTGGAGCCGACTAGCGGGGGGCGCAGATACGCAGTATTTT	CAWSRLAGGADTQYF
-	15	-	TRBV5-4	TRBJ2-7	TGTGCCAGCCGTATCGACAGTGGGACTCGGGGGGAGCAGTACTTC	CASRIDSGTRGEQYF
-	16	few	TRBV19	TRBJ1-5	TGTGCCAGTAGTACGGCCGACCGGGACAGCAATCAGCCCCAGCATTTT	CASSTADRDSNQPQHF
TRBD1	14	-	TRBV19	TRBJ1-3	TGTGCCAGTAGCCGGACAGGGTCTGGAAACACCATATATTTT	CASSRTGSGNTIYF
-	16	-	TRBV4-2	TRBJ2-1	TGTGCCAGCAGCCAAAGGGACTTAAGCTCCTACAATGAGCAGTTCTTC	CASSQRDLSSYNEQFF
-	15	-	TRBV19	TRBJ1-5	TGTGCCAGTAGTATAGAGGGAGGGGAGAATCAGCCCCAGCATTTT	CASSIEGGENQPQHF
TRBD1	15	-	TRBV25-1	TRBJ2-5	TGTGCCAGCAGTGCTGGACAGGGGTATGGAGAGACTCAGTACTTC	CASSAGQGYGETQYF
-	13	-	TRBV6-4	TRBJ1-1	TGTGCCAGCAGTCTACAGCCGAACACTGAAGCTTTCTTT	CASSLQPNTEAFF
TRBD1	14	-	TRBV19	TRBJ2-7	TGTGCCAGTAGTACCCGACAGGGCGTGGGGGAGCAGTACTTC	CASSTRQGVGEQYF
-	14	-	TRBV25-1	TRBJ2-7	TGTGCCAGCAGTGAATCCCTGCACTCCTACGAGCAGTACTTC	CASSESLHSYEQYF
TRBD2	16	-	TRBV19	TRBJ2-1	TGTGCCAGTAGTATCTGGCGGGGGAGCTCCTACAATGAGCAGTTCTTC	CASSIWRGSSYNEQFF